The rows below give T cell receptor beta chains drawn from one sample of a study of cytotoxic CD8 clonotypes in ibrutinib-treated CLL. TCRdb's table, derived via immunoSEQ multiplex PCR, lists solely in-frame clones and lacks some. The profile shows 10,000 to 15,000 clones, under 80% of them singletons. This specimen consisted of PBMCs, obtained before ibrutinib treatment. These receptors all come from a human donor with chronic lymphocytic leukemia. Each CDR3 is given with its conserved first and last residue. A D gene is named only where the DNA matches it firmly. Only some rows state a clone size, as once, few, many or a class for expanded clones.

size	V	J	D	CDR3	DNA
.	TRBV5-4	TRBJ1-1	.	CASSLEQNTEAFF	TGTGCCAGCAGCTTGGAGCAGAACACTGAAGCTTTCTTT
.	TRBV7-2	TRBJ2-5	.	CASSPPGHQPGETQYF	TGTGCCAGCAGCCCCCCGGGACACCAACCGGGGGAGACCCAGTACTTC
.	TRBV30	TRBJ1-2	.	CAWKAGPNNYGYTF	TGTGCCTGGAAAGCAGGCCCAAATAACTATGGCTACACCTTC
.	TRBV30	TRBJ1-5	.	CAWSVPGNNQPQHF	TGTGCCTGGAGTGTACCTGGGAACAATCAGCCCCAGCATTTT
.	TRBV5-1	TRBJ2-5	.	CASSLWTDQETQYF	TGCGCCAGCAGCTTATGGACGGATCAAGAGACCCAGTACTTC
few	TRBV5-1	TRBJ2-7	TRBD2	CASSRGLAGGLGSEQYF	TGCGCCAGCAGCCGAGGACTAGCGGGGGGGCTAGGCTCCGAGCAGTACTTC
.	TRBV5-1	TRBJ2-1	TRBD1	CASSLLGDRGNEQFF	TGCGCCAGCAGCTTGTTGGGGGACAGGGGAAATGAGCAGTTCTTC
.	TRBV7-9	TRBJ2-2	.	CASRASSGHGELFF	TGTGCCAGCAGGGCGTCCTCCGGGCACGGGGAGCTGTTTTTT
few	TRBV7-2	TRBJ2-5	TRBD2	CASSLRLAGETQYF	TGTGCCAGCAGCTTAAGACTAGCAGGAGAGACCCAGTACTTC
once	TRBV6-5	TRBJ1-3	.	CASSRDWSSGNTIYF	TGTGCCAGCAGTCGCGACTGGAGCTCTGGAAACACCATATATTTT
.	TRBV7-8	TRBJ1-3	.	CASSLGARNTIYF	TGTGCCAGCAGCTTAGGTGCGAGAAACACCATATATTTT
few	TRBV7-9	TRBJ2-5	.	CASSLGPPQETQYF	TGTGCCAGCAGCTTAGGACCGCCACAAGAGACCCAGTACTTC
once	TRBV27	TRBJ2-2	.	CASSLGARGIVTGELFF	TGTGCCAGCAGTTTGGGTGCCCGGGGGATCGTAACCGGGGAGCTGTTTTTT
.	TRBV30	TRBJ1-5	.	CAWSELAGQPQHF	TGTGCCTGGAGTGAATTAGCTGGTCAGCCCCAGCATTTT
.	TRBV4-1	TRBJ2-7	.	CASSQEWTVLSPSYEQYF	TGCGCCAGCAGCCAAGAATGGACAGTCCTATCCCCCTCCTACGAGCAGTACTTC
few	TRBV5-1	TRBJ2-2	TRBD2	CASSLVAGNTGELFF	TGCGCCAGCAGCTTGGTAGCGGGGAACACCGGGGAGCTGTTTTTT
.	TRBV4-1	TRBJ2-5	TRBD2	CASSPGGGETQYF	TGCGCCAGCAGCCCGGGAGGTGGGGAGACCCAGTACTTC
once	TRBV6-1	TRBJ2-7	.	CASPRDIGSYEQYF	TGTGCCAGCCCCAGGGACATCGGATCCTACGAGCAGTACTTC
.	TRBV11-3	TRBJ2-4	.	CASSASEKNIQYF	TGTGCCAGCAGCGCTTCTGAGAAAAACATTCAATACTTC
.	TRBV11-3	TRBJ1-1	.	CASSLQGGMNTEAFF	TGTGCCAGCAGCTTACAGGGAGGTATGAACACTGAAGCTTTCTTT
.	TRBV6-8	TRBJ2-5	TRBD2	CASSRGLVQETQYF	TGTGCCAGCAGTCGGGGACTAGTCCAAGAGACCCAGTACTTC
.	TRBV28	TRBJ1-1	TRBD1	CASTRDRGGTEAFF	TGTGCCAGCACAAGGGACAGGGGGGGCACTGAAGCTTTCTTT
once	TRBV4-1	TRBJ2-5	.	CASSRGRTTGETQYF	TGCGCCAGCAGCCGGGGCCGGACAACTGGGGAGACCCAGTACTTC
.	TRBV4-1	TRBJ2-7	TRBD1	CASSRDRAYEQYF	TGCGCCAGCAGTCGGGACAGGGCCTACGAGCAGTACTTC
.	TRBV5-4	TRBJ1-1	TRBD1	CASSQPTGGGTEAFF	TGTGCCAGCAGCCAACCGACAGGGGGCGGCACTGAAGCTTTCTTT
.	TRBV6-6	TRBJ1-1	.	CASSDEGGSAFF	TGTGCCAGCAGTGATGAGGGGGGTTCGGCTTTCTTT
once	TRBV19	TRBJ1-1	.	CASSLVRGVNTEAFF	TGTGCCAGTTCTCTAGTCCGAGGGGTGAACACTGAAGCTTTCTTT
.	TRBV7-2	TRBJ1-2	TRBD1	CASSFGGTVYGYTF	TGTGCCAGCAGCTTCGGTGGGACAGTATATGGCTACACCTTC
.	TRBV6-5	TRBJ2-6	.	CASTYSGANVLTF	TGTGCCAGCACATACTCTGGGGCCAACGTCCTGACTTTC